These 7 T cell receptor beta chains were sequenced from one sample in a study of blood T cell repertoires in COVID-19. The data were produced by immunoSEQ multiplex PCR, yet TCRdb's version contains in-frame clones alone and is incomplete. This table has around 61,000 clones, about 81% appearing once. The sample consisted of peripheral blood. These receptor sequences come from a man older than 75 with acute or convalescent COVID-19.

V and J are TRBV9 and TRBJ1-2; 7 nucleotides match TRBD1. Germline CDR1 is SGDLS and CDR2 is YYNGEE. The CDR3 is made up of 14 amino acids. With 0 bases clipped from V and 2 bases from J, the junction kept 1 base outside the gene matches. CDR3 in DNA: TGTGCCAGCAGCGTAGGGGACAGCAACTATGGCTACACCTTC. Amino acid sequence: CASSVGDSNYGYTF.

The chain is built from TRBV7-9 and TRBJ2-7, with D maybe TRBD1 (7 bases). The V and J ends lost 2 bases and 3 bases respectively, with 14 bases between them. Germline values: CDR1 SEHNR, CDR2 FQNEAQ (reference sequence). The CDR3 runs to 15 residues. The CDR3 loop reads CASSLWRDRIYEQYF. As DNA, the CDR3 is TGTGCCAGCAGCTTATGGAGGGACAGAATCTACGAGCAGTACTTC. The whole variable domain, remainder taken from reference TRBV7-9 and TRBJ2-7, is DTGVSQNPRHKITKRGQNVTFRCDPISEHNRLYWYRQTLGQGPEFLTYFQNEAQLEKSRLLSDRFSAERPKGSFSTLEIQRTEQGDSAMYLCASSLWRDRIYEQYFGPGTRLTVT.

The chain carries TRBV10-3 and TRBJ2-2; 7 nucleotides line up with TRBD1. V lost 2 bases and J lost 6; bases outside the gene matches: 6. This CDR3 is 15 amino acids long. Germline V gene sequence: CDR1 ENHRY, CDR2 SYGVKD. For the CDR3, the DNA is TGTGCCATCAGTGAGATACAGGGGTTGTCCGGGGAGCTGTTTTTT. It specifies CAISEIQGLSGELFF.

This chain connects TRBV7-6 to TRBJ1-5, with D perhaps TRBD1 (5 bases). V was shortened by 4 bases and J by 4 bases, with 14 bases between the two germline ends. This CDR3 spans 15 amino acids. Germline V CDR1 and CDR2: SGHVS, FNYEAQ. The CDR3 region is CASSSGFQKNQPQHF. DNA for the CDR3: TGTGCCAGCAGCTCAGGGTTTCAGAAAAATCAGCCCCAGCATTTT.

This chain connects TRBV7-3 to TRBJ2-2; maybe TRBD2 (6 bases). The CDR3 is 16 amino acids. CDR1 is SGHTA, CDR2 FQGTGA, per germline. V dropped 5 bases and J dropped 4 bases, with 17 bases sitting between them. CDR3 bases: TGTGCCAGCAGCCCTGCTGGGGGGTCAGGCACCGGGGAGCTGTTTTTT. It encodes CASSPAGGSGTGELFF. The whole variable domain, filled in from reference TRBV7-3 and TRBJ2-2, reads GAGVSQTPSNKVTEKGKYVELRCDPISGHTALYWYRQSLGQGPEFLIYFQGTGAADDSGLPNDRFFAVRPEGSVSTLKIQRTERGDSAVYLCASSPAGGSGTGELFFGEGSRLTVL.

The chain links TRBV5-5 to TRBJ2-5, with TRBD2 matching 13 bases. V was pared by 3 bases and J by 3 bases, with 14 bases of the junction left unmatched. The CDR3 covers 19 residues. Germline CDR1 and CDR2: SGHKS and YYEKEE (reference sequence). The CDR3 bases are TGTGCCAGCAGCTCCAGACTAGCGGGAGGTCTAAATGCTGAAGAGACCCAGTACTTC. Its translation: CASSSRLAGGLNAEETQYF.

The genes are TRBV11-2 and TRBJ2-1; 10 nucleotides match TRBD1. Trimming removed 10 bases from V and 9 bases from J; junction bases left unmatched: 12. Germline CDR1 reads SGHAT; CDR2 reads FQNNGV. The CDR3 extends over 14 amino acids. The CDR3 sequence: CATAQGQGRSEQFF. In DNA, the CDR3 is TGTGCCACTGCTCAGGGACAGGGGAGGAGTGAGCAGTTCTTC. Using reference TRBV11-2 and TRBJ2-1 for the parts outside the CDR3, the full variable domain is EAGVAQSPRYKIIEKRQSVAFWCNPISGHATLYWYQQILGQGPKLLIQFQNNGVVDDSQLPKDRFSAERLKGVDSTLKIQPAKLEDSAVYLCATAQGQGRSEQFFGPGTRLTVL.